This T cell receptor (beta chain) was sequenced in a study of vaccination and CD4 T cells after COVID-19. With the Oncomine TCR Beta short-read assay, DNA from cultured CD4+ T cells was sequenced. MiXCR was run by TCRdb on the PCR reads, yielding one entry per CDR3 protein. The sample has tens of thousands of distinct CDR3 sequences; approximately 59% are singletons. To note about this clonotype: No antigen is known for it.

Treatment defined: roughly 10-day PBMC culture with coronavirus spike peptide pools or control peptides (ViraFEST assay). TCR sequencing followed the expansion of antigen-specific T cells with peptide pools in ViraFEST. As nucleocapsid antibodies were negative both before and after vaccination, the healthy vaccine recipients showed no prior SARS-CoV-2 infection. The authors replaced half the medium with fresh IL-2 medium on days 3 and 7. The V end was cut by 0 bases, the J end by 1 base, with 12 bases between. The CDR3 loop spans 17 amino acids. Germline V lookup: CDR1 SGHTA, CDR2 FQGTGA. The study, taken as a whole, reports: Spike mono-reactivity was evident in 304 of the 307 vaccine-specific clones derived from convalescent patients.

V and J are TRBV7-3 and TRBJ2-2, with D perhaps TRBD1 or TRBD2 (5 bases each). This sequence originates from a human donor who received a COVID-19 vaccine. The sample consisted of CD4+ T cells from blood, cultured in vitro, taken after SARS-CoV-2 vaccination. The CDR3 sequence is CASSLTGVSRNTGELFF. DNA for the CDR3: TGTGCCAGCAGCTTAACGGGGGTCTCGAGGAACACCGGGGAGCTGTTTTTT. Full variable domain (outside the CDR3, taken from reference TRBV7-3 and TRBJ2-2): GAGVSQTPSNKVTEKGKYVELRCDPISGHTALYWYRQSLGQGPEFLIYFQGTGAADDSGLPNDRFFAVRPEGSVSTLKIQRTERGDSAVYLCASSLTGVSRNTGELFFGEGSRLTVL.